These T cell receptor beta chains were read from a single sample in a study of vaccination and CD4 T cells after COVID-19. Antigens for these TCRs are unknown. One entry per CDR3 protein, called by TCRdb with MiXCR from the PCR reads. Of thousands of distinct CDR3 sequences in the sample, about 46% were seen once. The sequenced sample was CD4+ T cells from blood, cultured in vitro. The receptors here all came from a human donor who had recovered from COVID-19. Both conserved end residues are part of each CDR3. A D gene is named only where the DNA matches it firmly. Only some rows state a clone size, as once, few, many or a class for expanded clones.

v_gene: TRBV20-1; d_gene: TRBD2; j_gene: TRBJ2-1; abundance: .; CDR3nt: TGCAGTGCTAGAGCGACTAGCATAACCTCCTACAATGAGCAGTTCTTC; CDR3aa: CSARATSITSYNEQFF
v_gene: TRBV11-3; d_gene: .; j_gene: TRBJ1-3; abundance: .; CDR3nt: TGTGCCAGCAGCTTAGTGAGGCCAGGGAGACGGACGGTAGGTGGAAACACCATATATTTT; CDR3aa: CASSLVRPGRRTVGGNTIYF
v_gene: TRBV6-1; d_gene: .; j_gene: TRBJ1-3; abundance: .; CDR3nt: TGTGCCACCGCATACGACAGCGCTTCTGGAAACACCATATATTTT; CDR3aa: CATAYDSASGNTIYF
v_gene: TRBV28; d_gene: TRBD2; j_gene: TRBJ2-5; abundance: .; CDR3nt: TGTGCCAGCTCGAAGCCGGCTAGCGGGAAAGAGACCCAGTACTTC; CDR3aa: CASSKPASGKETQYF
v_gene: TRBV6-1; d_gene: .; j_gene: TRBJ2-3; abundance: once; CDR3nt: TGTGCCAGCAGCCTCAGGGGATGGGGCACAGATACGCAGTATTTT; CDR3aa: CASSLRGWGTDTQYF
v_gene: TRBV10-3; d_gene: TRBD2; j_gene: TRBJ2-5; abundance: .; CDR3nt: TGTGCCAGCAGCTATGGGACTAGCGGTTACCAAGAGACCCAGTACTTC; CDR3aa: CASSYGTSGYQETQYF
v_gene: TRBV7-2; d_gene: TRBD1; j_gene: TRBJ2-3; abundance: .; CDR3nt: TGTGCCAGCAGCCAAGACAGGGAAGATACGCAGTATTTT; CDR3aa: CASSQDREDTQYF
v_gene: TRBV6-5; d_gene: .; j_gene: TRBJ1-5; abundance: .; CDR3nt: TGTGCCAGCAGTTCCCAAACCACTAGAGACAATCAGCCCCAGCATTTT; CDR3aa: CASSSQTTRDNQPQHF
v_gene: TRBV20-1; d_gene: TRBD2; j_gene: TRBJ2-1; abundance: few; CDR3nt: TGCAGTGCTAATGGTCCTAGCGGTTCCTACAATGAGCAGTTCTTC; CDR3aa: CSANGPSGSYNEQFF
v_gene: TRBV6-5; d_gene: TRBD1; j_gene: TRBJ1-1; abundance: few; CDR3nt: TGTGCCAGCAGTTACACAGGGGGCACTGAAGCTTTCTTT; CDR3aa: CASSYTGGTEAFF
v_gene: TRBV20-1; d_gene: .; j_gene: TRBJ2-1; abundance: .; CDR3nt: TGCAGTGCTAGAAAATCGGGGATAAATGAGCAGTTCTTC; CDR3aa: CSARKSGINEQFF
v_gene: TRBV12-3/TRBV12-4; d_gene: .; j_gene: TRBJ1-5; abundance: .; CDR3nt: TGTGCCAGCAGGGCCGGGCCTTTCCACCAGCCCCAGCATTTT; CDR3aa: CASRAGPFHQPQHF
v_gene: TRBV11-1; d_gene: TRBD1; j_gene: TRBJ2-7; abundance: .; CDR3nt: TGTGCCAGCAGCTCATTGACAGGGTCCTACGAGCAGTACTTC; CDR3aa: CASSSLTGSYEQYF
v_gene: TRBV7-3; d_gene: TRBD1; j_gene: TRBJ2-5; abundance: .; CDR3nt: TGTGCCAGCAGCTCCGGTCCGGGACAGGGGGCCGGAGAGACCCAGTACTTC; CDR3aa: CASSSGPGQGAGETQYF
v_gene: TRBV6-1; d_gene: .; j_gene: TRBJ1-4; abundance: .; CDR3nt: TGTGCCACCCAAAGGTGGGGGATGGTTGAAAAACTGTTTTTT; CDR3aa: CATQRWGMVEKLFF
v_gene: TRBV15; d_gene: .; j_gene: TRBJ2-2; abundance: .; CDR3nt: TGTGCCACCAGCAGAGCGTTGGGTTTTGATGCCGGGGAGCTGTTTTTT; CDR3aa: CATSRALGFDAGELFF
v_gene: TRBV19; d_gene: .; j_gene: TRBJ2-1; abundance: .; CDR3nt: TGTGCCAGTAGTATTCAGGGAAGCTCCTACAATGAGCAGTTCTTC; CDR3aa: CASSIQGSSYNEQFF
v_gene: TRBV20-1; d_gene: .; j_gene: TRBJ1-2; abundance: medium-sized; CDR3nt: TGCAGTGCTAGCCAGGACTATGGCTACACCTTC; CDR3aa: CSASQDYGYTF
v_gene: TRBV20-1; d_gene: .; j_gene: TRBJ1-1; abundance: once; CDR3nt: TGCAGTGCTTGGCAAGGCGACACTGAAGTTTTCTTT; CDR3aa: CSAWQGDTEVFF
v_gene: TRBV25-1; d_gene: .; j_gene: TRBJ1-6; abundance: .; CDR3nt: TGTGCCAGCATGGCTCAGGGAGAGAATTCACCCCTCCACTTT; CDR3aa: CASMAQGENSPLHF
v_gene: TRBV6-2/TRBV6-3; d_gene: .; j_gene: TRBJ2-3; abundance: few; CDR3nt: TGTGCCAGCAGTTACCGGGGGTCCACAGATACGCAGTATTTT; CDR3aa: CASSYRGSTDTQYF
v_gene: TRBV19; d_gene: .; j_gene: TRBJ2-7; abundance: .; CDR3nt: TGTGCCAGTAGTTCGGCAGCCTACGAGCAGTACTTC; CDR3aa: CASSSAAYEQYF
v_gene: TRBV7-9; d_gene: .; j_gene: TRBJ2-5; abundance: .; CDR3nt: TGTGCCAGCAGCTTCCTCCGAGGACCTGAAGAGACCCAGTACTTC; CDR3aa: CASSFLRGPEETQYF
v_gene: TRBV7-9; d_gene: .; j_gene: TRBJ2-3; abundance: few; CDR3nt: TGTGCCAGCAGCTTAGATGGAGATACGCAGTATTTT; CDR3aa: CASSLDGDTQYF
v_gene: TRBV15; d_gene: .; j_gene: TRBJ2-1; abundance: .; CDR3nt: TGTGCCACCAGCAGAGCTCTAGATCCAGCTGAGCAGTTCTTC; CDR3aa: CATSRALDPAEQFF
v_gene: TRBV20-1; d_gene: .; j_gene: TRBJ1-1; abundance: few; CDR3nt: TGCAGTGCTAGGTACCCTCTGGGGCGACGCGGAGCTTTCTTT; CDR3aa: CSARYPLGRRGAFF
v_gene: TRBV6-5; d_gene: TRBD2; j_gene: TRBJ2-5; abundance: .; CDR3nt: TGTGCCAGCCGTTTAGCGGGAGGGCGACAGACCCAGTACTTC; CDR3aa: CASRLAGGRQTQYF
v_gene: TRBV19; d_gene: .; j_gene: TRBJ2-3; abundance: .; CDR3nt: TGTGCCAGTAGTATTTTTGCAGATACGCAGTATTTT; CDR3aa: CASSIFADTQYF
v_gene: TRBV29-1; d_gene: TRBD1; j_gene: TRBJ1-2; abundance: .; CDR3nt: TGCAGCGTTGAAGATCCCCGACAGGGGGTACACTATGGCTACACCTTC; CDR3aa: CSVEDPRQGVHYGYTF
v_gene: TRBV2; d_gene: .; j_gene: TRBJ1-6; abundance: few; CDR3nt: TGTGCCAGCAGTAATACGGCGAGCTCCTATAATTCACCCCTCCACTTT; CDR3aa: CASSNTASSYNSPLHF
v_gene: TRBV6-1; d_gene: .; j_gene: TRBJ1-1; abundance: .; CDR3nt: TGTGCCAGCAGGGGGCGGACGGGGAACATGAACACTGAAGCTTTCTTT; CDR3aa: CASRGRTGNMNTEAFF
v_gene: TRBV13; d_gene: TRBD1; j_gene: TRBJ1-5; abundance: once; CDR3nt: TGTGCCAGCAGCTTAAGGGACAGTACGCATCAGCCCCAGCATTTT; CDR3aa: CASSLRDSTHQPQHF
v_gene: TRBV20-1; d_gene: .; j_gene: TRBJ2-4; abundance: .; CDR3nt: TGCAGTGCTAGAGATCAGGCGGGAGCCAAAAACATTCAGTACTTC; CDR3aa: CSARDQAGAKNIQYF
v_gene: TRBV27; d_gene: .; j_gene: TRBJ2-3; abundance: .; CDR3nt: TGTGCCAGCAGCTATGGCGGGGGCCCAGATACGCAGTATTTT; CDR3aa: CASSYGGGPDTQYF
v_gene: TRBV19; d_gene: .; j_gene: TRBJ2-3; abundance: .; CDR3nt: TGTGCCAGTAGTATAGGGACAGTGAGAACAGATACGCAGTATTTT; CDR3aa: CASSIGTVRTDTQYF
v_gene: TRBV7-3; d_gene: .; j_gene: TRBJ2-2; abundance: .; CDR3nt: TGTGCCAGCAGCGCTTCCGGGGAGCTGTTTTTT; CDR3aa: CASSASGELFF
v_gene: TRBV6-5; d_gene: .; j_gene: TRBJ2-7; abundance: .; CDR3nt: TGTGCCAGCAGTTCTCGGACACCCTCCTACGAGCAGTACTTC; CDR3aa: CASSSRTPSYEQYF
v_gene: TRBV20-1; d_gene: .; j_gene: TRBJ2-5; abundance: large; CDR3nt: TGCAGTGCCGTAGACAGAAACCAAGAGACCCAGTACTTC; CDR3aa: CSAVDRNQETQYF
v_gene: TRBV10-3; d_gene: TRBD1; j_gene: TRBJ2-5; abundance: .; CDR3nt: TGTGCCATCAGTGAGGGGACAGGGAGGGAGACCCAGTACTTC; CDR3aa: CAISEGTGRETQYF
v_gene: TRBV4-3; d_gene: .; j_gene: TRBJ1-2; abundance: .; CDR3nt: TGCGCCAGCAGCCAAGATCACAACTATGGCTACACCTTC; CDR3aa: CASSQDHNYGYTF
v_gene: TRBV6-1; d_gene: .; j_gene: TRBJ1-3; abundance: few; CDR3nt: TGTGCCAGCACCCAAGACGGTTCTGGAAACACCATATATTTT; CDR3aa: CASTQDGSGNTIYF
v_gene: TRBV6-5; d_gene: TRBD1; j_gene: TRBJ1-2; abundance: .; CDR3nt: TGTGCCAGCAGTTACAACAGGGGTCATGGCTACACCTTC; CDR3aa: CASSYNRGHGYTF
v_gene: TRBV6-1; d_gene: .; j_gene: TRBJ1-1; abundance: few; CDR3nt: TGTGCCAGCAGCCGGACAGTAATGAACACTGAAGCTTTCTTT; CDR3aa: CASSRTVMNTEAFF
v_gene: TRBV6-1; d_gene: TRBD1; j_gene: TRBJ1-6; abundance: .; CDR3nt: TGTGCCAGCAAGCTCAGTTGGGACAGGGGAAGGTCACCCCTCCACTTT; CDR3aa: CASKLSWDRGRSPLHF
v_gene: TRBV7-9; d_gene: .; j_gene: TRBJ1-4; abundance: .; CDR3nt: TGTGCCAGCAGCCCCAGAGCCATGGGGGAGAAACTGTTTTTT; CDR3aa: CASSPRAMGEKLFF
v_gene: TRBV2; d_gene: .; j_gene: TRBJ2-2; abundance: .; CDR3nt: TGTGCCAGCAGTTCCGGGGAGCTGTTTTTT; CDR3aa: CASSSGELFF
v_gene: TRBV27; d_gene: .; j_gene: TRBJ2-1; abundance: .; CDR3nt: TGTGCCAGCAGCACACCGGAGGGCTCCTACAATGAGCAGTTCTTC; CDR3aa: CASSTPEGSYNEQFF
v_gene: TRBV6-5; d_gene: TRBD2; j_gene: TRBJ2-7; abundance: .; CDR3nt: TGTGCCAGCAGTTCAGCGGGGGTAGGCGAGCAGTACTTC; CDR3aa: CASSSAGVGEQYF
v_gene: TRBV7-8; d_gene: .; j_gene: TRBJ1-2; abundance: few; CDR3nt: TGTGCCAGCAGCTTGGCAGGGGACTATGGCTACACCTTC; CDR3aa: CASSLAGDYGYTF